Shown below are 2 T cell receptor beta chains from a single sample sequenced in a study of cytotoxic CD8 clonotypes in ibrutinib-treated CLL. Data came from immunoSEQ multiplex PCR; TCRdb stores just in-frame clones and leaves some out. Of 110,000 to 150,000 clones in the sample, about 72% are singletons; the top ten hold around 30%. The input for sequencing was PBMCs, taken after 12 months of ibrutinib treatment. The source is a human donor with chronic lymphocytic leukemia.

This clone was detected only a few times. The CDR3 reads CATSDFRGTGANVLTF. DNA of the CDR3: TGTGCCACCAGCGATTTTAGGGGGACTGGGGCCAACGTCCTGACTTTC. The rearrangement uses TRBV15 and TRBJ2-6; D is possibly TRBD1 (6 bases). This CDR3 has 16 residues. Germline V gene data show CDR1 as LNHNV and CDR2 as YYDKDF (reference sequence). V gave up 5 bases and J gave up 2 bases, with 13 bases separating them.

The chain carries TRBV6-1 and TRBJ1-2; unclear D gene. The CDR3 has 12 residues. Trimming removed 7 bases at V and 3 bases at J, with 9 bases between. CDR1 is MNHNS and CDR2 is SASEGT in the germline V gene. The DNA for the CDR3 is TGTGCCAGCATGTTAGGGTACTATGGCTACACCTTC. It specifies CASMLGYYGYTF.